The rows below give T cell receptor beta chains drawn from one sample of a study of blood T cell repertoires in COVID-19. Assay used: immunoSEQ multiplex PCR; TCRdb lists only in-frame clones, some missing. The data show more than 95,000 clones, around 83% seen once. The specimen was peripheral blood. These receptors came from a woman aged 80 or older with COVID-19, enrolled during active disease. CDR3s include the opening cysteine and the closing phenylalanine or tryptophan. The D gene is left open where the match is weak. Clone sizes are given selectively: once, few, many, or a class where the clone is expanded.

>.|.|TRBV11-2|TRBJ2-5
TGTGCCAGCAGCCCCCGAGGGAGCGGGCAAGAGACCCAGTACTTC
CASSPRGSGQETQYF
>.|.|TRBV18|TRBJ2-7
TGTGCCAGCTCACCATCGGCGGGGACGGGAGAGCAGTACTTC
CASSPSAGTGEQYF
>few|.|TRBV24-1|TRBJ1-5
TGTGCCACCAGTGATCAAACCCCAGGGGTAGTTAGCAATCAGCCCCAGCATTTT
CATSDQTPGVVSNQPQHF
>.|TRBD1|TRBV29-1|TRBJ2-7
TGCAGCTTCAGACAGGGCCCCGAGCAGTACTTC
CSFRQGPEQYF
>.|.|TRBV5-1|TRBJ2-7
TGCGCCAGCAGCCTGTTGGGGGGCGAGCAGTACTTC
CASSLLGGEQYF
>once|TRBD1|TRBV27|TRBJ1-4
TGTGCCAGCAGTTCCCCAGGGGACAGGGACAGTGAAAAACTGTTTTTT
CASSSPGDRDSEKLFF
>.|TRBD1|TRBV5-1|TRBJ2-7
TGCGCCAGCAGCGGGTTGGGACAGGGGGCGAACGAGCAGTACTTC
CASSGLGQGANEQYF
>.|.|TRBV24-1|TRBJ2-1
TGTGCCACCAGTGAAACAGGGGAGGTTTATCTCTTC
CATSETGEVYLF
>.|.|TRBV5-1|TRBJ1-1
TGCGCCAGCAGCTGGGCAGGGGAGGGAACTGAAGCTTTCTTT
CASSWAGEGTEAFF
>.|TRBD1|TRBV7-3|TRBJ1-1
TGTGCCAGCAGTAGAACGGGAGGACAGGGGCCGAACACTGAAGCTTTCTTT
CASSRTGGQGPNTEAFF
>.|TRBD2|TRBV18|TRBJ2-7
TGTGCCAGCTCACCCCAGCTAGCGGGAACTCAAGAGCAGTACTTC
CASSPQLAGTQEQYF
>.|TRBD1|TRBV19|TRBJ2-7
TGTGCCAGTAGTAAGGTGACAGGGGGCCAAGGCGAGCAGTACTTC
CASSKVTGGQGEQYF
>few|TRBD2|TRBV3-1/TRBV3-2|TRBJ2-3
TGTGCCAGCAGCCCCCGAAACCAGCGGGAGGGCGAACTCCCAGATACGCAGTATTTT
CASSPRNQREGELPDTQYF
>.|.|TRBV7-9|TRBJ2-1
TGTGCCAGCAGCTTAGAACTAGCTAATGAGCAGTTCTTC
CASSLELANEQFF
>.|.|TRBV5-1|TRBJ2-7
TGCGCCAGCAGCCGAGGTACGGGTAACGAGCAGTACTTC
CASSRGTGNEQYF
>.|.|TRBV2|TRBJ1-2
TGTGCCAGCAGGGAGAGCGGGGACTATGGCTACACCTTC
CASRESGDYGYTF
>.|TRBD1|TRBV7-2|TRBJ2-5
TGTGCCAGCAGCTTAGAGCTGGACAGGCAAGAGACCCAGTACTTC
CASSLELDRQETQYF
>.|TRBD2|TRBV29-1|TRBJ2-1
TGCAGCGTTGTTCGGAGCGGGAGTGTGGATGAGCAGTTCTTC
CSVVRSGSVDEQFF
>.|.|TRBV4-1|TRBJ2-3
TGCGCCAGCAGCCAAGTTTTTAGAGCGATCCAAGATACGCAGTATTTT
CASSQVFRAIQDTQYF
>.|.|TRBV5-1|TRBJ2-2
TGCGCCAGACGGTTTATCCCCGGGGAGCTGTTTTTT
CARRFIPGELFF
>.|.|TRBV28|TRBJ2-2
TGTGCCAGCAGTTTATCCCCAGGGATAGCCGGGGAGCTGTTTTTT
CASSLSPGIAGELFF
>.|.|TRBV6-4|TRBJ2-1
TGTGCCAGCAGTTTAAGTTCCCGGGATGAGCAGTTCTTC
CASSLSSRDEQFF
>.|.|TRBV7-9|TRBJ1-1
TGTGCCAGCAGCTTCGCAGGGACTGAAGCTTTCTTT
CASSFAGTEAFF
>few|.|TRBV5-6|TRBJ2-7
TGTGCCAGCAGCCAAAATTGGGCCGGGGTTTACTACGAGCAGTACTTC
CASSQNWAGVYYEQYF
>.|.|TRBV10-3|TRBJ1-1
TGTGCCATCAGTGAGGTTTTAAACACTGAAGCTTTCTTT
CAISEVLNTEAFF
>.|.|TRBV2|TRBJ2-1
TGTGCCAGCTCAAAGGAGGGGGAGCAGTTCTTC
CASSKEGEQFF